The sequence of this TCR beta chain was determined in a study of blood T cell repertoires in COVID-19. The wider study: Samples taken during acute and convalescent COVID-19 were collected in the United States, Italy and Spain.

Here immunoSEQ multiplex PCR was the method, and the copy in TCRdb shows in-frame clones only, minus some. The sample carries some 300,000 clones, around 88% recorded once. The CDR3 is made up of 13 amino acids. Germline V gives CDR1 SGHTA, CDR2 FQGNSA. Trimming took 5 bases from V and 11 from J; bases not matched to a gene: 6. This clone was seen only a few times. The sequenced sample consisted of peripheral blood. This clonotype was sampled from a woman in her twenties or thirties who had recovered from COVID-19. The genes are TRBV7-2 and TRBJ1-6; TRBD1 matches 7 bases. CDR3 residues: CASSPGGETPLHF. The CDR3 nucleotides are TGTGCCAGCAGCCCAGGGGGAGAGACACCCCTCCACTTT. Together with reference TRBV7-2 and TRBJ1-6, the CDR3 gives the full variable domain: GAGVSQSPSNKVTEKGKDVELRCDPISGHTALYWYRQSLGQGLEFLIYFQGNSAPDKSGLPSDRFSAERTGGSVSTLTIQRTQQEDSAVYLCASSPGGETPLHFGNGTRLTVT.